The 8 T cell receptor beta chains listed next were all sequenced from one sample in a study of cytomegalovirus exposure and HLA in healthy donors. PCR involved 60 Vbeta and 13 Jbeta primers. Sequencing used immunoSEQ multiplex PCR; TCRdb keeps in-frame clones, though not all of them. The sample carries about 150,000 clones, roughly 80% recorded once. The sample taken for sequencing was PBMCs. The receptors originated from a woman in her fifties or sixties in good health and CMV-seropositive.

The chain has TRBV12-5 and TRBJ1-1, with D hard to call. The V gene lost 0 bases and the J gene lost 1 base, with 12 bases spanning the gap. The CDR3 totals 16 residues. Germline values: CDR1 LGHNT, CDR2 FRNRAP. This CDR3 is CASGLVLMGGNTEAFF. CDR3 DNA: TGTGCTAGTGGTTTGGTACTTATGGGAGGGAACACTGAAGCTTTCTTT.

The chain has TRBV5-4 and TRBJ1-1, with D unresolved. V was pared by 0 bases and J by 0 bases, with 6 bases between. The germline CDR1 and CDR2 sequences are SGHNT and YYREEE (reference sequence). The CDR3 length is 14 residues. DNA of the CDR3: TGTGCCAGCAGCTTGGCAGAAATGAACACTGAAGCTTTCTTT. Translated, it gives CASSLAEMNTEAFF.

The chain employs TRBV10-3 and TRBJ2-2; no reliable D call. Germline V gene sequence: CDR1 ENHRY, CDR2 SYGVKD. This CDR3 region has 17 residues. V shed 8 bases and J shed 6 bases, with 25 bases lying between them. CDR3 sequence: CAIRPVRAENPSGELFF. In DNA, the CDR3 is TGTGCCATCCGTCCGGTCCGCGCTGAAAATCCCTCCGGGGAGCTGTTTTTT.

This clone was seen only a few times. The J gene is TRBJ1-1, the V gene TRBV18; 7 bases line up with TRBD1. V shed 1 base and J 1 base; nucleotides not matched to a gene: 9. Germline V lookup: CDR1 KGHSH, CDR2 LQKENI. The CDR3 has 17 residues. CDR3 nucleotide sequence: TGTGCCAGCTCACCACTCCCCCCGGACAGGCGGAACACTGAAGCTTTCTTT. Translated, it gives CASSPLPPDRRNTEAFF.

The chain links TRBV27 to TRBJ2-7; tentatively, D is TRBD2 (6 bases). This CDR3 has 20 amino acids. V was trimmed by 3 bases and J by 6 bases, leaving 33 bases between them. In germline, CDR1 is MNHEY, CDR2 SMNVEV (reference sequence). In DNA, the CDR3 is TGTGCCAGCAGTTTCTCCCCCCCTGAGCTGCGGGATCGAAGTATGGGCGAGCAGTACTTC. Its translation is CASSFSPPELRDRSMGEQYF.

The chain joins TRBV11-2 to TRBJ2-7, with 10 bases identical to TRBD2. The CDR3 covers 15 residues. V trimming: 1 base; J trimming: 3 bases; junction bases outside the gene matches: 3. CDR1 and CDR2 (germline): SGHAT, FQNNGV. CDR3 protein: CASSLGSGGYYEQYF. Here the CDR3 DNA reads TGTGCCAGCAGCTTAGGTAGCGGGGGGTACTACGAGCAGTACTTC.

The chain carries TRBV27 and TRBJ2-3, with 13 bases matching TRBD2. The CDR3 runs to 16 residues. The germline V gene encodes CDR1 MNHEY and CDR2 SMNVEV (reference sequence). The V gene end was trimmed by 4 bases and the J gene end by 5 bases; junction bases not matched to a gene: 6. CDR3 bases: TGTGCCAGCAGTTCACTAGCGGGGGGGAAAAGAGATACGCAGTATTTT. Protein sequence: CASSSLAGGKRDTQYF.

This chain links TRBV5-1 with TRBJ2-7; maybe TRBD2 (5 bases). CDR1 SGHRS and CDR2 YFSETQ come from the germline V gene. This CDR3 contains 16 residues. Trimming shortened V by 0 bases and J by 4 bases, and 17 bases separated the two germline ends. The CDR3 nucleotides are TGCGCCAGCAGCTTGGGGGCCTTTGAGGGTAGGTACGAGCAGTACTTC. Amino acid sequence: CASSLGAFEGRYEQYF.